Here is one TCR beta chain with its context. What it recognizes is unknown. A much more abundant neighbour one base away suggests this may be a read error. These data are taken from a study of tumor-infiltrating lymphocytes in primary liver carcinoma. General study results and limits: It was in tumors, not blood, that the top-250-clone fraction was significantly higher (p = 0.039).

From approximately 0.5 ug of total RNA, TCR beta-specific cDNA was reverse-transcribed using a constant-region primer. Nested multiplex PCR, run for three rounds with slightly modified ARM-PCR, yielded TCR beta libraries. Primers for the first two PCR rounds were TRBV1-TRBV30 forward primers and a C-beta reverse primer (about 11 cycles per round). One entry per CDR3 protein, called by TCRdb with MiXCR from the multiplex PCR reads. The data contain 310,000 or so distinct CDR3 sequences, less than 70% of them singletons. The CDR3 length is 13 residues. Per germline, CDR1 GTSNPN and CDR2 SVGIG (reference sequence). Trimming left V 6 bases short and J 2 bases short, with 13 bases between. In addition to blood RNA drawn from unsorted whole blood, germline DNA was extracted.

The sequenced sample consisted of peripheral blood. The TCR originated in a middle-aged man with primary liver carcinoma and hepatitis B virus infection. The chain has TRBV30 and TRBJ2-5; D is perhaps TRBD2 (6 bases). CDR3 sequence: CACSSGEQETQYF. In DNA, the CDR3 is TGTGCCTGTAGCTCGGGAGAGCAAGAGACCCAGTACTTC. Filled out from reference TRBV30 and TRBJ2-5, the complete variable domain reads SQTIHQWPATLVQPVGSPLSLECTVEGTSNPNLYWYRQAAGRGLQLLFYSVGIGQISSEVPQNLSASRPQDRQFILSSKKLLLSDSGFYLCACSSGEQETQYFGPGTRLLVL.